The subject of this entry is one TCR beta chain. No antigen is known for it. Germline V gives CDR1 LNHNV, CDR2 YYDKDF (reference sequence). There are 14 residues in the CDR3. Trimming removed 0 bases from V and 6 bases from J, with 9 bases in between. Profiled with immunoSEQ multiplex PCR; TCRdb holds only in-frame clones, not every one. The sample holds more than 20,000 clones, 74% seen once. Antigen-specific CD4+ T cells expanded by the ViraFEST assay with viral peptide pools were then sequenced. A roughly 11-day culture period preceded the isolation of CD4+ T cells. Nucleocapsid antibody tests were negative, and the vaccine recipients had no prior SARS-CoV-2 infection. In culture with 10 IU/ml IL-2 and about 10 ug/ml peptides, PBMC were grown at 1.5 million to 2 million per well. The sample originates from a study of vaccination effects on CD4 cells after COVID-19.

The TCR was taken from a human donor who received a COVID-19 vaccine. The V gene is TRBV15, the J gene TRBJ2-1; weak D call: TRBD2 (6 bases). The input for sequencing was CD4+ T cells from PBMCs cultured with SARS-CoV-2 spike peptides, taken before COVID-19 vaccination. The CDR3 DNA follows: TGTGCCACCAGCAGAGAGTACGGGGGCAATGAGCAGTTCTTC. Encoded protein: CATSREYGGNEQFF. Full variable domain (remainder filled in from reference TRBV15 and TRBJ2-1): DAMVIQNPRYQVTQFGKPVTLSCSQTLNHNVMYWYQQKSSQAPKLLFHYYDKDFNNEADTPDNFQSRRPNTSFCFLDIRSPGLGDTAMYLCATSREYGGNEQFFGPGTRLTVL.